The 25 T cell receptor beta chains presented below share a single source sample, sequenced in a study of STAT5B mutations in CD4+ large granular lymphocyte leukemia. The data were produced by immunoSEQ multiplex PCR, yet TCRdb's version contains in-frame clones alone and is incomplete. The table includes 4,500 to 5,000 clones, 80% detected once. Specimen: PBMCs. The receptors here all came from a man aged 70-80 years with CD4+ T-cell large granular lymphocyte leukemia.

This clone was recorded once. This chain links TRBV6-5 with TRBJ2-5; 7 bases map to TRBD1. CDR3 length: 14 amino acids. Germline V gene lookup returns CDR1 MNHEY and CDR2 SVGAGI. V gave up 2 bases and J gave up 1 base; unmatched junction bases: 1. The CDR3 nucleotides are TGTGCCAGCAGTTACAACAGGGGCCAAGAGACCCAGTACTTC. Protein: CASSYNRGQETQYF.

V and J are TRBV29-1 and TRBJ2-3, with 7 bases matching TRBD1. CDR1 SQVTM and CDR2 ANQGSEA come from the germline V gene. Germline trimming cut 6 bases from V and 1 base from J; bases unmatched to any gene: 4. This CDR3 spans 13 amino acids. This CDR3 reads CSVRQGGTDTQYF. The CDR3 DNA follows: TGCAGCGTAAGACAGGGAGGCACAGATACGCAGTATTTT.

This chain joins TRBV11-3 and TRBJ2-3; 9 bases agree with TRBD1. The germline CDR1 and CDR2 sequences are SGHNT and YENEEA. The trim removed 7 bases at V and 0 bases at J, leaving 8 bases unmatched. The CDR3 spans 16 residues. The CDR3 DNA is TGTGCCAGCAACGACAGGGGGAAGACTAGCACAGATACGCAGTATTTT. Its translation is CASNDRGKTSTDTQYF.

Here the CDR3 DNA reads TGCGCCAGCAGCCAAACCCGGGACAGGGTGGAGTCTAGCTCCTACGAGCAGTACTTC. Protein product: CASSQTRDRVESSSYEQYF. This chain joins TRBV4-1 and TRBJ2-7; 9 positions match TRBD1. CDR3 length: 19 amino acids. From germline, CDR1 is MGHRA and CDR2 YSYEKL. J was trimmed by 0 bases and V by 2 bases; bases with no gene match: 14.

This clone has a single count. This sequence joins TRBV9 and TRBJ1-5; no reliable D call. The CDR3 spans 15 residues. Per the germline V gene, CDR1 is SGDLS and CDR2 is YYNGEE. V was shortened by 3 bases and J by 6 bases, with 16 bases between the two germline ends. The DNA for the CDR3 is TGTGCCAGCAGCGCCGGCGCAGAGGAAGGTCAGCCCCAGCATTTT. Its protein is CASSAGAEEGQPQHF.

Written as DNA, the CDR3 is TGTGCCAGCAGCCAACAACTAGGCCACAATGAGCAGTTCTTC. Encoded protein: CASSQQLGHNEQFF. The V call is TRBV14, the J call TRBJ2-1; D might be TRBD2 (5 bases). Per germline, CDR1 SGHDN and CDR2 FVKESK. V lost 2 bases and J 5 bases, leaving 10 bases between the germline ends. The CDR3 runs 14 residues.

The V gene is TRBV18, the J gene TRBJ1-4; 7 bases map to TRBD1. This CDR3 contains 15 residues. J lost 4 bases, V lost 2 bases, and 4 bases had no gene match. The V gene's germline CDR1 is KGHSH and CDR2 LQKENI. CDR3 in amino acids: CASSPAAGGNEKLFF. DNA for the CDR3: TGTGCCAGCTCACCAGCGGCAGGGGGTAATGAAAAACTGTTTTTT.

V and J are TRBV5-1 and TRBJ2-3; 12 bases agree with TRBD2. The CDR3 consists of 16 residues. Germline CDR1 SGHRS, CDR2 YFSETQ. J lost 4 bases, V lost 4 bases, and 7 bases had no gene match. CDR3 sequence reads: CASSRVLAGGSDTQYF. CDR3 DNA sequence: TGCGCCAGCAGCCGCGTTCTAGCGGGAGGGTCAGATACGCAGTATTTT.

This rearrangement joins TRBV6-1 to TRBJ2-1; the D is unclear. This CDR3 has 16 residues. CDR1 and CDR2 (germline): MNHNS, SASEGT. Trimming stripped 4 bases from V and 4 bases from J, with 17 bases between. CDR3 residues: CASSVSWFPPYNEQFF. In DNA form, the CDR3 reads TGTGCCAGCAGTGTCTCCTGGTTTCCCCCTTACAATGAGCAGTTCTTC.

V is TRBV15 and J is TRBJ1-5; D gene ambiguous. The CDR3 runs 15 residues. Germline lookup yields CDR1 LNHNV and CDR2 YYDKDF (reference sequence). Trimming left V 0 bases short and J 0 bases short, with 6 bases between. The DNA of the CDR3 is TGTGCCACCAGCAGAGACGCAGATAGCAATCAGCCCCAGCATTTT. It translates to CATSRDADSNQPQHF.

This chain links TRBV18 with TRBJ2-7, with D hard to call. The V gene's germline CDR1 is KGHSH and CDR2 LQKENI. This CDR3 has 14 residues. V was clipped by 2 bases and J by 2 bases, with 10 bases between them. Here the CDR3 reads CASSPGQEPYEQYV. The CDR3 DNA sequence: TGTGCCAGCTCACCAGGGCAGGAGCCCTACGAGCAGTACGTC.

The CDR3 reads CASSRYRGYSPLHF. The CDR3 DNA is TGTGCCAGCAGCCGATACAGGGGTTATTCACCCCTCCACTTT. The chain combines TRBV11-2 with TRBJ1-6, with 7 positions matching TRBD1. The CDR3 is made up of 14 amino acids. Germline trimming cut 5 bases from V and 8 bases from J; bases unmatched to any gene: 6. Germline CDR1 SGHAT, CDR2 FQNNGV.

The rearrangement uses TRBV27 and TRBJ2-1; D call uncertain. The CDR3 spans 13 residues. The germline V and J ends were trimmed by 5 bases and 8 bases, with 13 bases remaining between them. Germline loops: CDR1 MNHEY, CDR2 SMNVEV (reference sequence). CDR3 sequence: CASSLPGRDEQFF. CDR3 bases: TGTGCCAGCAGTCTCCCAGGAAGAGATGAGCAGTTCTTC.

The CDR3 loop is CASSLLAGEGETQYF. CDR3 sequence (DNA): TGCGCCAGCAGCTTGCTAGCGGGAGAGGGGGAGACCCAGTACTTC. The chain carries TRBV5-1 and TRBJ2-5; TRBD2 aligns across 10 bases. V trimming: 1 base; J trimming: 5 bases; junction bases outside the gene matches: 5. The germline V gene encodes CDR1 SGHRS and CDR2 YFSETQ. The CDR3 is made up of 15 amino acids.

V is TRBV2 and J is TRBJ1-2; TRBD1 matches at 7 bases. Per the germline V gene, CDR1 is SNHLY and CDR2 is FYNNEI. V was pared by 5 bases and J by 5 bases, with 5 bases of the junction left unmatched. The CDR3 is made up of 13 amino acids. The CDR3 DNA reads TGTGCCAGCAGTCGAGGGACAGAGTATGGCTACACCTTC. Translation gives CASSRGTEYGYTF.

V is TRBV19 and J is TRBJ1-4; D is perhaps TRBD1 (6 bases). With 7 bases removed from V and 4 bases from J, the gap between germline ends came to 19 bases. Germline loops: CDR1 LNHDA, CDR2 SQIVND (reference sequence). The CDR3 length is 16 residues. CDR3 in amino acids: CASKDRPRGGNEKLFF. The CDR3 DNA reads as TGTGCCAGTAAAGACAGGCCGCGAGGAGGTAATGAAAAACTGTTTTTT.

V and J are TRBV6-1 and TRBJ2-7, with D perhaps TRBD1 (6 bases). The germline gives CDR1 MNHNS, CDR2 SASEGT. The CDR3 is made up of 14 amino acids. V lost 10 bases and J lost 2, with 18 bases in between. This chain's CDR3 is CATTGTTHPYEQYF. CDR3 nucleotide sequence: TGTGCCACCACCGGGACAACTCATCCCTACGAGCAGTACTTC.

The V and J genes are TRBV4-1 and TRBJ1-4; 8 bases are a match to TRBD1. The ends lost 3 bases at V and 5 bases at J; junction bases unmatched: 5. The germline V gene has CDR1 MGHRA and CDR2 YSYEKL. The CDR3 totals 15 residues. The CDR3 DNA follows: TGCGCCAGCAGCCAGCCGGGGACAGGCAATGAAAAACTGTTTTTT. It encodes CASSQPGTGNEKLFF.

The chain links TRBV6-6 to TRBJ2-3; 7 bases are a match to TRBD2. The CDR3 has 11 residues. Trimming removed 9 bases from V and 7 bases from J; junction bases left unmatched: 4. Germline V CDR1 and CDR2: MNHNY, SVGAGI (reference sequence). CDR3 sequence (DNA): TGTGCCAGTCGGGGGGAGTATACGCAGTATTTT. This gives the protein CASRGEYTQYF.

The V and J genes are TRBV5-1 and TRBJ2-1, with 10 bases that match TRBD2. With V trimmed by 4 bases and J by 12 bases, 10 bases remained unmatched. The length of the CDR3 is 14 residues. In germline, CDR1 is SGHRS, CDR2 YFSETQ. The CDR3 region is CASSPTSGIPPQFF. The CDR3, as DNA: TGCGCCAGCAGCCCAACTAGCGGGATCCCCCCGCAGTTCTTC.

The V call is TRBV5-4, the J call TRBJ2-3; TRBD2 might be the D (5 bases). Trimming shortened V by 3 bases and J by 4 bases, and 15 bases separated the two germline ends. The length of the CDR3 is 15 residues. From germline, CDR1 is SGHNT and CDR2 YYREEE (reference sequence). The CDR3, as DNA: TGTGCCAGCAGCTACGGTACTAGTACCCCAGATACGCAGTATTTT. Its protein is CASSYGTSTPDTQYF.

This clone has just one count. V gene TRBV18 combines with J gene TRBJ2-2; the match to TRBD2 covers 14 bases. With 2 bases clipped from V and 3 bases from J, the junction kept 2 bases outside the gene matches. Germline assignment: CDR1 KGHSH and CDR2 LQKENI. CDR3 length: 17 residues. The CDR3 reads CASSPTTSGRDTGELFF. The CDR3 DNA follows: TGTGCCAGCTCACCAACGACTAGCGGGAGGGACACCGGGGAGCTGTTTTTT.

The V call is TRBV2, the J call TRBJ2-3, with D possibly TRBD2 on 5 matching bases. Germline-derived CDR1 and CDR2 are SNHLY and FYNNEI. V lost 5 bases and J 2 bases, leaving 11 bases between the germline ends. CDR3 size: 14 residues. CDR3 region: CASSPGIATDTQYF. The CDR3 DNA follows: TGTGCCAGCAGTCCCGGGATAGCCACAGATACGCAGTATTTT.

The J gene is TRBJ1-5, the V gene TRBV11-2; D uncertain. This CDR3 contains 15 residues. Trimming cost V 0 bases and J 2 bases, with 8 bases left between them. Germline V gene data show CDR1 as SGHAT and CDR2 as FQNNGV. This CDR3 is CASSLDLGGNQPQHF. In DNA, the CDR3 is TGTGCCAGCAGCTTAGATCTTGGGGGCAATCAGCCCCAGCATTTT.

The CDR3 loop reads CASNGQGSSYEQYF. DNA for the CDR3: TGTGCCAGCAACGGACAGGGGAGCTCCTACGAGCAGTACTTC. The V gene is TRBV6-6, the J gene TRBJ2-7, with 9 bases that match TRBD1. The germline gives CDR1 MNHNY, CDR2 SVGAGI (reference sequence). Trimming took 7 bases from V and 0 from J; bases not matched to a gene: 4. The CDR3 runs 14 residues.